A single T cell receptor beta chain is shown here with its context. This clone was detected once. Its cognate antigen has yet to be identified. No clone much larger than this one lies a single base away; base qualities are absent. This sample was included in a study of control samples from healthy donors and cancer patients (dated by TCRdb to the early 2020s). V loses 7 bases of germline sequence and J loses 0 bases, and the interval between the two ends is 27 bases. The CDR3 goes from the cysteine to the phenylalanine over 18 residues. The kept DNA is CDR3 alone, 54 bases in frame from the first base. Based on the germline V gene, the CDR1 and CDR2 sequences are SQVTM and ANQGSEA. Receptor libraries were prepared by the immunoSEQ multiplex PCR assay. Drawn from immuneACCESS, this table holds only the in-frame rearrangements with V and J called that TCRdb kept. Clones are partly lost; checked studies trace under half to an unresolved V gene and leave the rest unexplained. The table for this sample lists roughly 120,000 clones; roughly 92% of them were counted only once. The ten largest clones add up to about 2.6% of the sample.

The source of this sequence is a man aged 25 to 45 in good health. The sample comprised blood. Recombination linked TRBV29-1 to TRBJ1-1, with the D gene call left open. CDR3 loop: CSAHISHGPIGLNTEAFF. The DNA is TGCAGCGCCCACATAAGTCACGGCCCCATTGGATTGAACACTGAAGCTTTCTTT.